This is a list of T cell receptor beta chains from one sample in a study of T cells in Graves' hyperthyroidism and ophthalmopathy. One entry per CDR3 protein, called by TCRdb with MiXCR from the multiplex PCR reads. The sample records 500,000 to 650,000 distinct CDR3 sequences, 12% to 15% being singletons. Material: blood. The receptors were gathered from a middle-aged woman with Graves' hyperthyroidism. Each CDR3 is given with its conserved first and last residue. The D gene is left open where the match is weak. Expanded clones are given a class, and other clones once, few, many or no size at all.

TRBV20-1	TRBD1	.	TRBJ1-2	TGCAGTGCTACCAACAGGGGGGGCTACACCTTC	CSATNRGGYTF
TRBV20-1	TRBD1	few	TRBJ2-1	TGCAGTACTCACCGACAGGGATACAATGAGCAGTTCTTC	CSTHRQGYNEQFF
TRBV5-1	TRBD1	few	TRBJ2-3	TGCGCCAGCAGCTTCGGGGACAGGGGCCCAGATACGCAGTATTTT	CASSFGDRGPDTQYF
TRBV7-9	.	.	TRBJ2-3	.	CASSSTDVETQYFGPEADTQYF
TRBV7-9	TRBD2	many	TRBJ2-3	TGTGCCAGCAGCTTCTGGCTAGCGGAAAGCACAGATACGCAGTATTTT	CASSFWLAESTDTQYF
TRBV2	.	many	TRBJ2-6	TGTGCCAGCAGTGAAACCTCTGGGGCCAACGTCCTGACTTTC	CASSETSGANVLTF
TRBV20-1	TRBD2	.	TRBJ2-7	TGCAGTGCTTCTAGCGGGAGGATGGGCACCGAGCAGTACTTC	CSASSGRMGTEQYF
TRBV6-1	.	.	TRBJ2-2	TGTGCCAGCAGACCGTCTTTAGCCGGGGAGCTGTTTTTT	CASRPSLAGELFF
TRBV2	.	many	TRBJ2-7	TGTGCCAGCAGTGAAGATCTAGCGCCCCGTTACGAGCAGTACTTC	CASSEDLAPRYEQYF
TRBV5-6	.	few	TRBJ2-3	TGTGCCAGCAGCTTTACGGGGGAAGATACGCAGTATTTT	CASSFTGEDTQYF
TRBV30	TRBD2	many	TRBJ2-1	TGTGCCTGGTTGGGTTCTAGCGGGAGTAGGTCCTACAATGAGCAGTTCTTC	CAWLGSSGSRSYNEQFF
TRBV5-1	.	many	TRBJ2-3	TGCGCCAGCAGCTTGGAGACTAGGACAGATACGCAGTATTTT	CASSLETRTDTQYF
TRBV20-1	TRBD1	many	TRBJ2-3	TGCAGTGAATACACGGGACAGGGAACAGATACGCAGTATTTT	CSEYTGQGTDTQYF
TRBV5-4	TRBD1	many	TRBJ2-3	TGTGCCAGCAGGGACAGGGGTACAGATACGCAGTATTTT	CASRDRGTDTQYF